This T cell receptor (beta chain) was captured by sequencing in a study of T cells expressing NK-cell markers. For the study at large: Repertoire data for TCR beta were derived from sorted T cells (CD3+CD56+NKG2C+, CD3+CD56+NKG2C- and CD3+CD56-NKG2C+). Findings and caveats of the study: Similarly, these clonotypes led the CD3+CD56-NKG2C+ fraction as well in a few donors. Five or six donors showed dominant NKG2C+ clonotypes comprising about 1.0-7.0% of their CD8+ T cells.

Germline V gene sequence: CDR1 LGHNA, CDR2 YSLEER. This CDR3 has 15 residues. A word on this clonotype: The antigen remains unidentified.

Generation of TCR beta cDNA was performed by 5'RACE template switching incorporating UMIs. For each CDR3 protein, TCRdb gives one entry from its re-call of the 5' RACE reads, without DNA. Its table lists around 100,000 distinct CDR3 sequences. The sequenced material came from blood T cells: a sorted CD56 or NKG2C T cell subset, CD4+ or CD8+ T cells, or bulk PBMC T cells (not recorded which). The receptor's source is a woman aged 18 to 69 in good health. This sequence joins TRBV4-3 and TRBJ2-3. CDR3 loop: CASSQDPAATDTQYF.